A selection of T cell receptor beta chains follows, all from one sample in a study of shared clonotypes between healthy human individuals. Generated by immunoSEQ multiplex PCR, the TCRdb table keeps only in-frame clones and is missing some. The data show over 1.4 million clones, approximately 96% seen once. Sequenced sample: naive CD4+ T cells sorted from blood. The receptors here all came from a man aged 25 to 45 in good health. Each CDR3 is given with its conserved first and last residue. A D gene is named only where the DNA matches it firmly. Expanded clones are given a class, and other clones once, few, many or no size at all.

TRBJ1-2	-	-	TRBV11-2	TGTGCCAGCAGCTTGGTTGTACTGGGTAACTATGGCTACACCTTC	CASSLVVLGNYGYTF
TRBJ2-7	-	TRBD1	TRBV6-4	TGTGCCAGCTGGGACAGGGGGCTCTGCGAGCAGTACTTC	CASWDRGLCEQYF
TRBJ1-4	few	-	TRBV4-1	TGCGCCAGCAGCCAGGCCGTAGGAGGGAATGAAAAACTGTTTTTT	CASSQAVGGNEKLFF
TRBJ1-2	-	-	TRBV7-9	TGTGCCAGCAGCATTGGACGGTCAACTCGAGGCTACACCTTC	CASSIGRSTRGYTF
TRBJ2-3	-	TRBD1	TRBV25-1	TGTGCCAGCAGTAAGTTGACAGGGGGTATTGATACGCAGTATTTT	CASSKLTGGIDTQYF
TRBJ2-4	-	-	TRBV4-1	TGCGCCAGCAGCCAAGGGGCGGCTCGGGGGACCAAAAACATTCAGTACTTC	CASSQGAARGTKNIQYF
TRBJ2-7	-	-	TRBV28	TGTGCCAGCAGTTCAAACACCTACGAGCAGTACTTC	CASSSNTYEQYF
TRBJ2-5	-	-	TRBV19	TGTGCCAGTAGTATGTTAAGAGAGACCCAGTACTTC	CASSMLRETQYF
TRBJ2-2	-	-	TRBV7-9	TGTGCCAGCAGCCAAACAGGGAGAACTGGCGGGGAGCTGTTTTTT	CASSQTGRTGGELFF
TRBJ2-7	-	-	TRBV9	TGTGCCAGCAGCGTAGGGACGTTGAACGAGCAGTACTTC	CASSVGTLNEQYF
TRBJ1-6	-	TRBD1	TRBV2	TGTGCCAGCAGGACCGACAGGGGGATTAATTCACCCCTCCACTTT	CASRTDRGINSPLHF
TRBJ1-4	-	TRBD1	TRBV5-1	TGCGCCAGCAGCCAGGACAGGGTCCGTGAAAAACTGTTTTTT	CASSQDRVREKLFF
TRBJ1-5	once	-	TRBV4-3	TGCGCCAGCAGCCAAGGAGGGGGAAGCAATCAGCCCCAGCATTTT	CASSQGGGSNQPQHF
TRBJ1-5	-	-	TRBV15	TGTGCCACCAGGCCGTCTCTCAATCAGCCCCAGCATTTT	CATRPSLNQPQHF
TRBJ1-2	-	-	TRBV10-3	TGTGCCATCAGGGGGGGAGAGGGCTACACCTTC	CAIRGGEGYTF
TRBJ2-5	-	TRBD2	TRBV6-1	TGTGCCGGAAGGCCCCGCCGCGGGAGTACTGAGACCCAGTACTTC	CAGRPRRGSTETQYF
TRBJ2-3	-	TRBD2	TRBV19	TGTGCCAGTAGGGGGGGAGGGACAGATACGCAGTATTTT	CASRGGGTDTQYF
TRBJ2-1	-	TRBD1	TRBV5-4	TGTGCCAGCACTACCCCCGGGACAGGGGAGGGAAATGAGCAGTTCTTC	CASTTPGTGEGNEQFF
TRBJ2-3	-	-	TRBV10-1	TGCGCCAGCAGTGAGGCAGGGTCGGATACGCAGTATTTT	CASSEAGSDTQYF
TRBJ1-4	-	-	TRBV9	TGTGCCAGCAGCGTAGCCGCTGGCCGTAATGAAAAACTGTTTTTT	CASSVAAGRNEKLFF
TRBJ1-1	-	TRBD1	TRBV14	TGTGCCACCAGACTGAACAGGGGAGGGACTGAAGCTTTCTTT	CATRLNRGGTEAFF
TRBJ2-3	-	-	TRBV5-4	TGTGCCAGCAGTCTGGAGGGTTCTTATCTCTTAAGCACAGATACGCAGTATTTT	CASSLEGSYLLSTDTQYF
TRBJ2-7	-	-	TRBV28	TGTGCCAGCGTCAGGGGAAGTTACGAGCAGTACTTC	CASVRGSYEQYF